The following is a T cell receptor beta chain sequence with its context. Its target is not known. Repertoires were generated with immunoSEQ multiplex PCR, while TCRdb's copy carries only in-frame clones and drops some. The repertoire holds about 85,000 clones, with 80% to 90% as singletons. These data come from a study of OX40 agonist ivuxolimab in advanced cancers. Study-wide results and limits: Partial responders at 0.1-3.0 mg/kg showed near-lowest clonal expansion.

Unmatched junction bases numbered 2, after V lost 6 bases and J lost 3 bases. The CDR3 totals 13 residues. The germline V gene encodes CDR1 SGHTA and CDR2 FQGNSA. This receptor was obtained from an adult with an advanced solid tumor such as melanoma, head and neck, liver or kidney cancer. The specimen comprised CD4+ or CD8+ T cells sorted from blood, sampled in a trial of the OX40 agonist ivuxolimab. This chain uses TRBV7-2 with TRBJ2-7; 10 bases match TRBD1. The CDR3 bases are TGTGCCAGCAGAAGGACAGGGGGCTACGAGCAGTACTTC. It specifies CASRRTGGYEQYF.